The entry below describes one T cell receptor beta chain. The V end was cut by 0 bases, the J end by 4 bases, with 19 bases between. Per germline, CDR1 SGHRS and CDR2 YFSETQ. This CDR3 has 17 amino acids. This entry comes from a study of blood T cell repertoires in COVID-19. Using immunoSEQ multiplex PCR, the repertoire was profiled, and TCRdb retains in-frame clones only, with some absent. The table lists 170,000 or so clones, roughly 88% of them singletons. This sequence joins TRBV5-1 and TRBJ1-1, with a tentative D call TRBD1 (6 bases). Source material: PBMCs or T cells enriched from blood (not recorded which). The receptor was isolated from a woman aged 18 to 35 who had recovered from COVID-19. Here the CDR3 reads CASSLAPRAGDRTEAFF. The CDR3 bases are TGCGCCAGCAGCTTGGCGCCAAGAGCAGGGGATCGCACTGAAGCTTTCTTT.